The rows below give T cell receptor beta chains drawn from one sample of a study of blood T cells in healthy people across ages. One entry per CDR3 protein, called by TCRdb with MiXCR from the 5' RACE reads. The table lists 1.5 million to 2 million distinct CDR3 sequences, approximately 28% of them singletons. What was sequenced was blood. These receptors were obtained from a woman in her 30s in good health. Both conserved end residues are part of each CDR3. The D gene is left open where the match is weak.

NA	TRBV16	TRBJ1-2	CASSQLAQAYGYTF
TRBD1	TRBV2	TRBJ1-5	CASRGDRTQPQHF
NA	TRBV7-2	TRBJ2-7	CASSSSGIRLNEQYF
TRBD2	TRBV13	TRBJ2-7	CASGSGGAVYEQYF
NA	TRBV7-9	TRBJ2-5	CASSLDSSRETQYF
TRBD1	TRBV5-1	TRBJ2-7	CASSRGTGKSSYEQYF
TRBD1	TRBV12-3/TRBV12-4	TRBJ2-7	CASSFSTRDRAVAQQYF
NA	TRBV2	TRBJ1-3	CASSDGYSGNTIYF
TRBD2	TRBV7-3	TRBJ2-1	CASSTPSGGGSYNEQFF
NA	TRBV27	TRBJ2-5	CASSLSHRTYDNEQYF
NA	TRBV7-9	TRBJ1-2	CASSYHRVEDYGYTF
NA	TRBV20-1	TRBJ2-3	CSAAPVGVITYTQYF
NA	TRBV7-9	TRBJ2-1	CASGTPPYNEQFF
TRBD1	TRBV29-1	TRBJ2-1	CSVESTGGNNEQFF
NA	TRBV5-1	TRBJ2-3	CASSLYSALTDTQYF
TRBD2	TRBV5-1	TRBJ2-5	CASKTGSGTLQETQYF